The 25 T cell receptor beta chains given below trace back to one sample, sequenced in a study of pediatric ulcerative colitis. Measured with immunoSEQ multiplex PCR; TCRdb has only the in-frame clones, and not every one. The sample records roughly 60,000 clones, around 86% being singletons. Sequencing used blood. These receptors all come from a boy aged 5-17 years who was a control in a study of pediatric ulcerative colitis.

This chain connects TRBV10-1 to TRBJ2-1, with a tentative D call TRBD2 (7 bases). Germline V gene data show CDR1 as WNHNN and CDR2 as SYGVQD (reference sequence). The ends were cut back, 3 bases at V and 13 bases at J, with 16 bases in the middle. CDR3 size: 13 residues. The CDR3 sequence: CASSDRGGQRQFF. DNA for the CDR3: TGCGCCAGCAGTGACCGCGGGGGCCAAAGACAGTTCTTC.

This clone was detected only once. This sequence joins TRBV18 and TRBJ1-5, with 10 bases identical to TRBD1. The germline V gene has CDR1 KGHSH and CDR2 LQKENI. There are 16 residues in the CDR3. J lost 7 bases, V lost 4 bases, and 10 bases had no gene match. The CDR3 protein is CASSRTGGEQGQPQHF. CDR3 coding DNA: TGTGCCAGCTCACGGACAGGGGGAGAACAGGGGCAGCCCCAGCATTTT.

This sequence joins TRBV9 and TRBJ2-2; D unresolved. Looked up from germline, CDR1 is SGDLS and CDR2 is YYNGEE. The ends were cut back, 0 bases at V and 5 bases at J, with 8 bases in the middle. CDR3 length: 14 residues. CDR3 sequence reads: CASSVEKGTGELFF. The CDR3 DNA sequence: TGTGCCAGCAGCGTAGAGAAAGGAACCGGGGAGCTGTTTTTT.

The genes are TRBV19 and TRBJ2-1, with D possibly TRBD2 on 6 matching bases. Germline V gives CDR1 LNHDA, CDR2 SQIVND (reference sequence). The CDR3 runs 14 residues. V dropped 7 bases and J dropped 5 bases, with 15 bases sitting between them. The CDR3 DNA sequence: TGTGCCAGTACCCCCCGGGACTTAAACAATGAGCAGTTCTTC. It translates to CASTPRDLNNEQFF.

The DNA of the CDR3 is TGTGCCAGCAGCGCCCCAGTAGGAGAGTCCTACAATGAGCAGTTCTTC. Translated, it gives CASSAPVGESYNEQFF. The chain combines TRBV9 with TRBJ2-1; no clear D. The germline V gene has CDR1 SGDLS and CDR2 YYNGEE. With 3 bases removed from V and 1 base from J, the gap between germline ends came to 14 bases. The CDR3 runs to 16 residues.

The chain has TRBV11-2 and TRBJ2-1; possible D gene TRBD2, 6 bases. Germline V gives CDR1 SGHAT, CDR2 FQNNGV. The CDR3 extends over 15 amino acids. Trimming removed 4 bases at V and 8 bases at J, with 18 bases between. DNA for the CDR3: TGTGCCAGCAGCTCCCCGCGGGGCAAGGGTTATGAGCAGTTCTTC. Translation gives CASSSPRGKGYEQFF.

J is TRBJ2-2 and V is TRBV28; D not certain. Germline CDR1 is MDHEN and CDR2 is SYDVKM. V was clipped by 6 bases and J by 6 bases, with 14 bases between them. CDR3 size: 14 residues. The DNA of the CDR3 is TGTGCCAGCAGACCACCCCAGGAAGCCGGGGAGCTGTTTTTT. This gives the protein CASRPPQEAGELFF. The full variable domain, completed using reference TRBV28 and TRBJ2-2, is DVKVTQSSRYLVKRTGEKVFLECVQDMDHENMFWYRQDPGLGLRLIYFSYDVKMKEKGDIPEGYSVSREKKERFSLILESASTNQTSMYLCASRPPQEAGELFFGEGSRLTVL.

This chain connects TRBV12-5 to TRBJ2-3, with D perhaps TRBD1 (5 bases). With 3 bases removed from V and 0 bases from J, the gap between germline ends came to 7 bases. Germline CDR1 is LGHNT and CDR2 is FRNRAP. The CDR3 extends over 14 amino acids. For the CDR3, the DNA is TGTGCTAGTGGTTTAGGACAAAGCACAGATACGCAGTATTTT. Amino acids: CASGLGQSTDTQYF.

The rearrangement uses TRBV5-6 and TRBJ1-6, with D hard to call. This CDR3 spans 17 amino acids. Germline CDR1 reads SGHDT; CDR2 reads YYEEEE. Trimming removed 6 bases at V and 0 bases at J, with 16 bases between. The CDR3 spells CASTPRGEASYNSPLHF. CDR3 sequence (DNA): TGTGCCAGCACCCCTCGGGGTGAGGCCTCCTATAATTCACCCCTCCACTTT.

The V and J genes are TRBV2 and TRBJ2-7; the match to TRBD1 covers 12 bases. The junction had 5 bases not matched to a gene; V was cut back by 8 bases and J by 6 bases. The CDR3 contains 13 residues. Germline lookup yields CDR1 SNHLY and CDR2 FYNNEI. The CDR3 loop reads CASHGTGGSEQYF. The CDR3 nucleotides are TGTGCCAGCCACGGGACAGGGGGCTCCGAGCAGTACTTC.

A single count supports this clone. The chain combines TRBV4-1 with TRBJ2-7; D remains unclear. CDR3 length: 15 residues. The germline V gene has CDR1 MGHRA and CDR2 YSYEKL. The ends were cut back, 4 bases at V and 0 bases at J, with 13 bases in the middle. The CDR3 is CASSPGRTSSYEQYF. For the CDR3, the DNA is TGCGCCAGCAGCCCTGGAAGGACCAGCTCCTACGAGCAGTACTTC.

The CDR3 bases are TGTGCCAGCAGCTTAGCGCTTGCAGAGTCCTACGAGCAGTACTTC. This encodes CASSLALAESYEQYF. The chain combines TRBV7-8 with TRBJ2-7; no clear D gene. Germline V gene data show CDR1 as SGHVS and CDR2 as FQNEAQ. The V gene lost 0 bases and the J gene lost 1 base, with 10 bases spanning the gap. This CDR3 comprises 15 residues.

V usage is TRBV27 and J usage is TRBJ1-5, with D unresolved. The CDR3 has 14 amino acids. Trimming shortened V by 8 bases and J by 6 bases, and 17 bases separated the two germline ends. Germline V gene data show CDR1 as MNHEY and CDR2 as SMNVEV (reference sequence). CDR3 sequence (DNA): TGTGCCAGCGGGTACAGCGAGAGAGGTCAGCCCCAGCATTTT. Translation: CASGYSERGQPQHF.

The chain's CDR3 is CASSLSLGLTHEQFF. CDR3 DNA: TGTGCCAGCAGTTTATCGCTGGGACTAACCCATGAGCAGTTCTTC. The V and J genes are TRBV27 and TRBJ2-1; 7 bases agree with TRBD2. Germline V gene sequence: CDR1 MNHEY, CDR2 SMNVEV (reference sequence). Trimming took 0 bases from V and 8 from J; bases not matched to a gene: 7. This CDR3 has 15 amino acids.

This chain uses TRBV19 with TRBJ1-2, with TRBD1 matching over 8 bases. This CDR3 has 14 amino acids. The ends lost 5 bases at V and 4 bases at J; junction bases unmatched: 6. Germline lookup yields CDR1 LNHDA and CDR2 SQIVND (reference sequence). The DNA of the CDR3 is TGTGCCAGTAGTGAGGGACAGGCTGTCTATGGCTACACCTTC. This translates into CASSEGQAVYGYTF.

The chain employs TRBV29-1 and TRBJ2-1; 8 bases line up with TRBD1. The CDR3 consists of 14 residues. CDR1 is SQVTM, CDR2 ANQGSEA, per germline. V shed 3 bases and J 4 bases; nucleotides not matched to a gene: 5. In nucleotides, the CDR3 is TGCAGCGTTGAGGCAGGGGGCGATTACAATGAGCAGTTCTTC. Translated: CSVEAGGDYNEQFF.

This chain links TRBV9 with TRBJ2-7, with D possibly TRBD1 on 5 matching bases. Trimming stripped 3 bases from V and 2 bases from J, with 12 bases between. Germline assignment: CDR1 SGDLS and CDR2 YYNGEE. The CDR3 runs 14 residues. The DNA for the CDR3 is TGTGCCAGCAGCGGTCAAGGGGCAGCCTACGAGCAGTACTTC. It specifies CASSGQGAAYEQYF. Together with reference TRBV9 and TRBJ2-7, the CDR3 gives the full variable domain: DSGVTQTPKHLITATGQRVTLRCSPRSGDLSVYWYQQSLDQGLQFLIQYYNGEERAKGNILERFSAQQFPDLHSELNLSSLELGDSALYFCASSGQGAAYEQYFGPGTRLTVT.

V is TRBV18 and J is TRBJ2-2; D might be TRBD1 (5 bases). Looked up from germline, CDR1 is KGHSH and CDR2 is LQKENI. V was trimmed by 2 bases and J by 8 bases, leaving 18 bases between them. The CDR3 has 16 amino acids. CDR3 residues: CASSPSDKGGWGELFF. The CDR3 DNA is TGTGCCAGCTCACCATCGGACAAGGGCGGTTGGGGGGAGCTGTTTTTT. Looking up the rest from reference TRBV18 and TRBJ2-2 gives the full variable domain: NAGVMQNPRHLVRRRGQEARLRCSPMKGHSHVYWYRQLPEEGLKFMVYLQKENIIDESGMPKERFSAEFPKEGPSILRIQQVVRGDSAAYFCASSPSDKGGWGELFFGEGSRLTVL.

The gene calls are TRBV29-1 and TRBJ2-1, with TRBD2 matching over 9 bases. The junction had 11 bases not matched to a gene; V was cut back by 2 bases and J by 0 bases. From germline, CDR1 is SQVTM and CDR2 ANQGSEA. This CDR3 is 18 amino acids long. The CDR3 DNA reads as TGCAGCGTTGAATGGGTGGCTAGCGGGACGAGCTCCTACAATGAGCAGTTCTTC. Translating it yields CSVEWVASGTSSYNEQFF.

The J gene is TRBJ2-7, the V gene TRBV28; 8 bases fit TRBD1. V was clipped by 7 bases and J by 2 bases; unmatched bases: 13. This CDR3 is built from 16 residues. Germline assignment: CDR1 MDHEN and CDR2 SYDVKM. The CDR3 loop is CASKLDRALYPYEQYF. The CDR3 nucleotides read TGTGCCAGCAAGTTGGACAGGGCACTCTACCCCTACGAGCAGTACTTC.

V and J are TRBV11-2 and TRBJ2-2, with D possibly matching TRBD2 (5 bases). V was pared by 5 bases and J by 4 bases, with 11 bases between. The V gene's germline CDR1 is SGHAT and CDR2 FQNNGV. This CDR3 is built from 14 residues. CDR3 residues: CASSPRAGTGELFF. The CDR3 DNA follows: TGTGCCAGCAGCCCTAGGGCGGGCACCGGGGAGCTGTTTTTT.

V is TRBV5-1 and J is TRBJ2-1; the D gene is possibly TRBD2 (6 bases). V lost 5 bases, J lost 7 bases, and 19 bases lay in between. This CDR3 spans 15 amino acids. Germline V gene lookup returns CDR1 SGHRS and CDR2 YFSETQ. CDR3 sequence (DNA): TGCGCCAGCAGGAAGGACGGGAGTCTAGGGAATGAGCAGTTCTTC. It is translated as CASRKDGSLGNEQFF.

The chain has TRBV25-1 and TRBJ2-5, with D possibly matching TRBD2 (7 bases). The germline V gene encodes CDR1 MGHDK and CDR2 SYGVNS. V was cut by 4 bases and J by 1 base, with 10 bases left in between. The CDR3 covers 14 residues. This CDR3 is CASSVGGAQETQYF. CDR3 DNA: TGTGCCAGCAGTGTAGGGGGGGCCCAAGAGACCCAGTACTTC.

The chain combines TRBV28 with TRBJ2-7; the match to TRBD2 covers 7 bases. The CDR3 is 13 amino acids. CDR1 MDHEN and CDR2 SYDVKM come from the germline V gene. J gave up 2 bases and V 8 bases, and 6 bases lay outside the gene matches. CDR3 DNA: TGTGCCAGCGGGGAGGGAGGCCCCTACGAGCAGTACTTC. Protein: CASGEGGPYEQYF.

The CDR3 sequence: CASSWGGNNEQFF. DNA of the CDR3: TGTGCCAGCAGCTGGGGGGGAAACAATGAGCAGTTCTTC. The chain employs TRBV25-1 and TRBJ2-1; TRBD2 agrees at 7 bases. Trimming removed 6 bases from V and 5 bases from J; junction bases left unmatched: 4. Germline CDR1 MGHDK, CDR2 SYGVNS. This CDR3 spans 13 amino acids.